One sample yielded the 25 T cell receptor beta chains listed below, sequenced in a study of Graves' ophthalmopathy and Graves' hyperthyroidism. Scientists amplified the TCR beta CDR3 regions from RNA transcripts. Following a first-round RT-PCR that used HTBI primers, a second-round multiplex PCR was carried out. TCRdb itself ran the multiplex PCR reads through MiXCR, one entry per CDR3 protein. Altogether approximately 210,000 distinct CDR3 sequences are present, approximately 29% being singletons, with the ten largest covering around 10%. Sequencing used peripheral blood. The origin of the receptors is a man over 45 with Graves' ophthalmopathy.

This clonotype was picked up many times. The gene calls are TRBV25-1 and TRBJ2-7; D is ambiguous. V lost 3 bases to trimming and J lost 4 bases, with 10 bases between them. The CDR3 covers 13 residues. Germline V lookup: CDR1 MGHDK, CDR2 SYGVNS. CDR3 sequence: CASSDFRRYEQYF. In DNA form, the CDR3 reads TGTGCCAGCAGTGACTTCAGGCGGTACGAGCAGTACTTC.

In its sample, this clonotype was seen many times. The rearrangement uses TRBV5-4 and TRBJ2-2, with 8 bases identical to TRBD1. Germline V gene sequence: CDR1 SGHNT, CDR2 YYREEE (reference sequence). J was trimmed by 8 bases and V by 0 bases; bases with no gene match: 6. This CDR3 is 15 amino acids long. CDR3 DNA sequence: TGTGCCAGCAGCTTGGCAGGACAGGGTCCGGGGGAGCTGTTTTTT. As protein: CASSLAGQGPGELFF.

The table lists this clonotype with many counts. This sequence joins TRBV28 and TRBJ2-2; 7 nucleotides agree with TRBD1. V was clipped by 7 bases and J by 0 bases; unmatched bases: 11. The CDR3 has 17 residues. CDR1 is MDHEN and CDR2 is SYDVKM in the germline V gene. Written as DNA, the CDR3 is TGTGCCAGCAACCCCACGCGACAGGGTACGAACACCGGGGAGCTGTTTTTT. Translating gives CASNPTRQGTNTGELFF.

This clonotype was counted ten times or more. The V and J genes are TRBV7-9 and TRBJ2-2; D perhaps matches TRBD2 (5 bases). V lost 7 bases and J 3 bases, leaving 12 bases between the germline ends. This CDR3 has 14 residues. Per germline, CDR1 SEHNR and CDR2 FQNEAQ (reference sequence). For the CDR3, the DNA is TGTGCCAGCATCATTTCGGGGTACACCGGGGAGCTGTTTTTT. This encodes CASIISGYTGELFF.

This clonotype was seen ten or more times. The V gene is TRBV12-3 or TRBV12-4, the J gene TRBJ1-3, with D unresolved. The CDR3 totals 12 residues. The V and J ends lost 4 bases and 7 bases respectively, with 8 bases between them. For the CDR3, the DNA is TGTGCCAGCAGTTCGTTAGGTAACACCATATATTTT. It yields the protein CASSSLGNTIYF.

The rearrangement joins TRBV12-3 or TRBV12-4 to TRBJ1-1; maybe TRBD1 (6 bases). Trimming stripped 6 bases from V and 7 bases from J, with 15 bases between. CDR3 length: 13 amino acids. CDR3 sequence: CASSEDGGGEAFF. The CDR3 nucleotides read TGTGCCAGCAGCGAGGACGGGGGCGGTGAAGCTTTCTTT.

This clonotype was recorded at least ten times. J is TRBJ2-7 and V is TRBV29-1; 7 bases agree with TRBD1. Germline lookup yields CDR1 SQVTM and CDR2 ANQGSEA. This CDR3 is built from 13 residues. V shed 2 bases and J 5 bases; nucleotides not matched to a gene: 6. In nucleotides, the CDR3 is TGCAGCGTTGAATATGGACAGGAAGACGAGCAGTACTTC. Its translation: CSVEYGQEDEQYF.

This clonotype has at least ten counts. The V call is TRBV6-2 or TRBV6-3, the J call TRBJ1-1, with D possibly being TRBD1 (6 bases). The CDR3 has 17 amino acids. The germline gives CDR1 MNHEY, CDR2 SVGEGT. Trimming pared 8 bases from V and 1 base from J, leaving 23 bases between. CDR3 coding DNA: TGTGCCAGCTGCCGCGCTTCCCCCGGGACAAGGAACACTGAAGCTTTCTTT. This codes for CASCRASPGTRNTEAFF.

This clonotype occurred many times. The chain recombines TRBV5-1 with TRBJ2-7; perhaps TRBD2 as D (6 bases). The CDR3 contains 14 residues. Germline CDR1 SGHRS, CDR2 YFSETQ. The ends were cut back, 0 bases at V and 3 bases at J, with 10 bases in the middle. The chain's CDR3 is CASSLDGGNYEQYF. The CDR3 coding sequence is TGCGCCAGCAGCTTGGATGGGGGGAACTACGAGCAGTACTTC.

V and J are TRBV7-2 and TRBJ2-7; possibly TRBD1 for D (5 bases). V lost 5 bases and J lost 3, with 17 bases in between. Germline CDR1 reads SGHTA; CDR2 reads FQGNSA. The CDR3 loop spans 15 amino acids. The DNA for the CDR3 is TGTGCCAGCAGCCCCCCTGGCAGGGATCGCTACGAGCAGTACTTC. Translating it yields CASSPPGRDRYEQYF.

This clonotype was counted many times. V usage is TRBV6-1 and J usage is TRBJ2-7, with D uncertain. Per the germline V gene, CDR1 is MNHNS and CDR2 is SASEGT. V was trimmed by 2 bases and J by 6 bases, leaving 11 bases between them. This CDR3 comprises 13 residues. CDR3 sequence reads: CASSESRLGEQYF. The DNA of the CDR3 is TGTGCCAGCAGTGAATCCCGGTTGGGCGAGCAGTACTTC.

The genes are TRBV24-1 and TRBJ1-1; 7 nucleotides match TRBD1. The germline V gene has CDR1 KGHDR and CDR2 SFDVKD. The V segment lost 6 bases and the J segment 0 bases; nucleotides outside the gene matches: 9. This CDR3 is built from 16 residues. The CDR3 region is CATSKSGGSLNTEAFF. CDR3 in DNA: TGTGCCACCAGTAAATCAGGGGGGAGCTTGAACACTGAAGCTTTCTTT.

This clonotype came up many times. V usage is TRBV7-9 and J usage is TRBJ2-5; possibly TRBD1 or TRBD2 for D (6 bases each). CDR1 is SEHNR, CDR2 FQNEAQ, per germline (reference sequence). V gave up 1 base and J gave up 5 bases, with 14 bases separating them. This CDR3 has 15 amino acids. CDR3 sequence (DNA): TGTGCCAGCAGCTTAGTGGGAGGACAGAAGGAGACCCAGTACTTC. Translating gives CASSLVGGQKETQYF. The whole variable domain, remainder taken from reference TRBV7-9 and TRBJ2-5, is DTGVSQNPRHKITKRGQNVTFRCDPISEHNRLYWYRQTLGQGPEFLTYFQNEAQLEKSRLLSDRFSAERPKGSFSTLEIQRTEQGDSAMYLCASSLVGGQKETQYFGPGTRLLVL.

Many counts were recorded for this clonotype. This sequence joins TRBV6-5 and TRBJ2-2; D gene uncertain. The germline gives CDR1 MNHEY, CDR2 SVGAGI. Trimming removed 0 bases at V and 3 bases at J, with 11 bases between. There are 16 residues in the CDR3. CDR3 bases: TGTGCCAGCAGTTACTCGTTATCCGTGGACACCGGGGAGCTGTTTTTT. Translation: CASSYSLSVDTGELFF.

This clonotype occurred many times. The CDR3 is CASSPTGQDNSPLHF. The CDR3, as DNA: TGTGCCAGCTCACCTACGGGACAAGATAATTCACCCCTCCACTTT. The chain recombines TRBV18 with TRBJ1-6; the D gene is possibly TRBD1 (6 bases). CDR3 length: 15 residues. Between the trimmed V and J ends, which lost 3 bases and 5 bases, there was a span of 11 bases. The V gene's germline CDR1 is KGHSH and CDR2 LQKENI.

The chain has TRBV28 and TRBJ1-2, with D uncertain. This CDR3 comprises 16 residues. Per germline, CDR1 MDHEN and CDR2 SYDVKM. V was clipped by 6 bases and J by 8 bases, with 25 bases between them. CDR3 residues: CASRNPTEFRLRGYTF. As DNA, the CDR3 is TGTGCCAGCAGGAACCCGACCGAGTTCCGTCTACGGGGCTACACCTTC.

This clonotype showed up many times. The chain couples TRBV5-1 to TRBJ1-1; 11 nucleotides align to TRBD1. V was clipped by 4 bases and J by 7 bases; unmatched bases: 12. The CDR3 has 16 residues. Germline V lookup: CDR1 SGHRS, CDR2 YFSETQ. CDR3 in amino acids: CASSPGQGVSSDEAFF. The CDR3 bases are TGCGCCAGCAGCCCGGGACAGGGGGTCAGTAGTGATGAAGCTTTCTTT.

The genes are TRBV6-2 or TRBV6-3 and TRBJ2-2; 10 nucleotides match TRBD1. CDR3 length: 14 residues. The germline gives CDR1 MNHEY, CDR2 SVGEGT. V shed 7 bases and J 4 bases; nucleotides not matched to a gene: 3. The CDR3, as DNA: TGTGCCAGCACGACAGGGGGCGGCACCGGGGAGCTGTTTTTT. This translates into CASTTGGGTGELFF.

This clonotype was counted many times. The rearrangement joins TRBV3-1 to TRBJ2-7; 7 nucleotides agree with TRBD2. The CDR3 runs to 14 residues. CDR1 and CDR2 (germline): LGHDT, YNNKEL (reference sequence). V lost 7 bases, J lost 3 bases, and 9 bases stayed unmatched. CDR3 in amino acids: CASTLGLEYYEQYF. The CDR3 coding sequence is TGTGCCAGCACCCTCGGACTAGAGTACTACGAGCAGTACTTC.

This chain connects TRBV12-5 to TRBJ2-7; 7 bases agree with TRBD2. The CDR3 spans 17 residues. V lost 6 bases and J lost 2; bases outside the gene matches: 16. CDR1 and CDR2 from the germline V gene are LGHNT and FRNRAP. CDR3 bases: TGTGCTAGTGGATCCACGGCGGCGGGGGACGGACCCTACGAGCAGTACTTC. Translating gives CASGSTAAGDGPYEQYF.

This clonotype has at least ten counts. The chain is built from TRBV7-9 and TRBJ2-7, with TRBD2 identical over 11 bases. The CDR3 runs to 15 residues. Germline-derived CDR1 and CDR2 are SEHNR and FQNEAQ (reference sequence). The ends lost 5 bases at V and 3 bases at J; junction bases unmatched: 6. The CDR3 DNA reads as TGTGCCAGCAGCACCCCCGGGACTAGCGGCTACGAGCAGTACTTC. It codes for CASSTPGTSGYEQYF. The whole variable domain, remainder taken from reference TRBV7-9 and TRBJ2-7, is DTGVSQNPRHKITKRGQNVTFRCDPISEHNRLYWYRQTLGQGPEFLTYFQNEAQLEKSRLLSDRFSAERPKGSFSTLEIQRTEQGDSAMYLCASSTPGTSGYEQYFGPGTRLTVT.

This clonotype occurred many times. The rearrangement uses TRBV5-1 and TRBJ1-2; TRBD1 matches 9 bases. After removal of 0 bases from V and 3 bases from J, the junction contained 6 bases not matched to a gene. Germline CDR1 is SGHRS and CDR2 is YFSETQ. The CDR3 is made up of 16 amino acids. The CDR3 nucleotides read TGCGCCAGCAGCTTGGGGCCGGACAGGGGTGACTATGGCTACACCTTC. It encodes CASSLGPDRGDYGYTF.

The sample holds many counts of this clonotype. The chain couples TRBV30 to TRBJ2-2; 13 bases agree with TRBD2. The V gene's germline CDR1 is GTSNPN and CDR2 SVGIG (reference sequence). Trimming took 1 base from V and 2 from J; bases not matched to a gene: 10. The CDR3 covers 19 residues. CDR3 sequence: CAWSEPTSGRLTNTGELFF. CDR3 nucleotide sequence: TGTGCCTGGAGTGAACCGACTAGCGGGAGGCTAACTAACACCGGGGAGCTGTTTTTT.

This clonotype was recorded many times. The CDR3 DNA follows: TGCAGCGGGCTTGGGGGGCTGGAGGATGAAGCTTTCTTT. It yields the protein CSGLGGLEDEAFF. J is TRBJ1-1 and V is TRBV29-1; D is possibly TRBD1 (6 bases). From germline, CDR1 is SQVTM and CDR2 ANQGSEA. Trimming shortened V by 7 bases and J by 7 bases, and 19 bases separated the two germline ends. CDR3 length equals 13 residues.

This clonotype was observed many times. This chain joins TRBV5-1 and TRBJ2-7; D is unresolved. Between the trimmed V and J ends, which lost 0 bases and 2 bases, there was a span of 9 bases. There are 14 residues in the CDR3. Germline V CDR1 and CDR2: SGHRS, YFSETQ. The CDR3 loop is CASSLAPLTYEQYF. The CDR3 DNA follows: TGCGCCAGCAGCTTGGCTCCCTTAACCTACGAGCAGTACTTC. The whole variable domain, remainder taken from reference TRBV5-1 and TRBJ2-7, is KAGVTQTPRYLIKTRGQQVTLSCSPISGHRSVSWYQQTPGQGLQFLFEYFSETQRNKGNFPGRFSGRQFSNSRSEMNVSTLELGDSALYLCASSLAPLTYEQYFGPGTRLTVT.